Below are 2 T cell receptor beta chains sequenced from a single sample in a study of immune evolution from preneoplasia to lung adenocarcinoma. Repertoires were generated with immunoSEQ multiplex PCR, while TCRdb's copy carries only in-frame clones and drops some. The sample has approximately 4,900 clones; 88% are singletons. Material for sequencing was FFPE atypical adenomatous hyperplasia tissue from the lung. The subset denotes: atypical adenomatous hyperplasia (AAH), lung preneoplasia. These receptors were collected from a person aged 70 to 80 with lung adenocarcinoma.

The V and J genes are TRBV18 and TRBJ2-7; D is perhaps TRBD1 (6 bases). The germline V gene has CDR1 KGHSH and CDR2 LQKENI. The CDR3 extends over 15 amino acids. V lost 2 bases and J 2 bases, leaving 13 bases between the germline ends. The CDR3 nucleotides are TGTGCCAGCTCACCAGCGTCCCAGGGGACCTACGAGCAGTACTTC. Protein: CASSPASQGTYEQYF.

The V call is TRBV2, the J call TRBJ2-3; no definite D call. This CDR3 region has 13 residues. The germline V gene has CDR1 SNHLY and CDR2 FYNNEI. V gave up 4 bases and J gave up 2 bases, with 7 bases separating them. The CDR3 protein is CASSVAPTDTQYF. For the CDR3, the DNA is TGTGCCAGCAGTGTAGCCCCCACAGATACGCAGTATTTT.